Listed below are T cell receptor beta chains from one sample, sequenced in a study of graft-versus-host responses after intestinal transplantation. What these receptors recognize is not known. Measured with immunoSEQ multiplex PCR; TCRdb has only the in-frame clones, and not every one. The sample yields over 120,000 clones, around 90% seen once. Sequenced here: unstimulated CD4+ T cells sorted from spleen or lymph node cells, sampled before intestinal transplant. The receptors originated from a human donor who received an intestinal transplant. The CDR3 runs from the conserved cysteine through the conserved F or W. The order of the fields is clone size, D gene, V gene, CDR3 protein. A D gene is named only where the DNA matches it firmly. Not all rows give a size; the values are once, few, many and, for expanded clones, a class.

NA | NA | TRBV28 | CASSSGATEAFF
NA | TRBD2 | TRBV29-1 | CSAGGGYEQYF
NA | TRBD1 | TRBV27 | CASSFDREQNIQYF
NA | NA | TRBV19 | CASSSGSYNEQFF
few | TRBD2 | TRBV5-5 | CASSLGDYSYEQYF
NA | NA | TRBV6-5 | CASRGRRGGNEQFF
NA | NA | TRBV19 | CASSIDKGYYGYTF
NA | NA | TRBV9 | CASSAGYEQFF
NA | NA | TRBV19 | CASSIDARSYGYTF
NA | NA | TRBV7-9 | CASSPRRGGNEKLFF
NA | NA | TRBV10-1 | CATPIYGYTF
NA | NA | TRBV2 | CASSGRWRRYEQYF
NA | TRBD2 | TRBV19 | CASSTDSLAGGPWYEQYF
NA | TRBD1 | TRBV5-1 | CASSLGDRSTTEAFF
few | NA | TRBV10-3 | CAISESGLGLSGNTIYF
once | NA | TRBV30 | CAWSVPRRVNSNQPQHF